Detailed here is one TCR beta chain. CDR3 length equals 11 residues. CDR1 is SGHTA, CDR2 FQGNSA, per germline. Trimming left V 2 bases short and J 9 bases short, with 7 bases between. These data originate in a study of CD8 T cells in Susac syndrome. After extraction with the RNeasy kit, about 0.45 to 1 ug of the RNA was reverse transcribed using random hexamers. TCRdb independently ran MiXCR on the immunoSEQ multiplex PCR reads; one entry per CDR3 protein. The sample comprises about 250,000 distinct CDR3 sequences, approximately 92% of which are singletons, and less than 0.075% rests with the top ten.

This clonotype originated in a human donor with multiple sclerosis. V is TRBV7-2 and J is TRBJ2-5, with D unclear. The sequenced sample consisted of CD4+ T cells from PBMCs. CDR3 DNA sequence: TGTGCCAGCAGCTTACTCGAGGCCCAGTACTTC. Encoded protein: CASSLLEAQYF.